This passage covers 23 T cell receptor beta chains from one sample sequenced in a study of blood T cell repertoires in COVID-19. Sequencing was performed with immunoSEQ multiplex PCR; in TCRdb, only in-frame clones are kept and a portion is missing. The sample includes roughly 150,000 clones, over 70% of them seen just once. The sample consisted of PBMCs or T cells enriched from blood (not recorded which). The receptors were sampled from a man between 65 and 80 years old who had been exposed to COVID-19.

CDR3 nucleotide sequence: TGTGCCAGCAGTCGGACAGGCCATAGCACAGATACGCAGTATTTT. This codes for CASSRTGHSTDTQYF. The chain employs TRBV6-5 and TRBJ2-3; 7 bases are a match to TRBD1. Trimming removed 5 bases from V and 0 bases from J; junction bases left unmatched: 5. Germline-derived CDR1 and CDR2 are MNHEY and SVGAGI. The CDR3 extends over 15 amino acids.

The chain carries TRBV11-2 and TRBJ1-6; the D gene is possibly TRBD1 (6 bases). The germline V gene encodes CDR1 SGHAT and CDR2 FQNNGV. With 4 bases removed from V and 5 bases from J, the gap between germline ends came to 15 bases. The CDR3 consists of 16 residues. The CDR3 region has the DNA TGTGCCAGCAGCTCGTGGGGGGGCGCGGATAATTCACCCCTCCACTTT. Translated: CASSSWGGADNSPLHF.

The CDR3 DNA follows: TGTGCCACCGCCGGAGGATTGGCCTACAATGAGCAGTTCTTC. This gives the protein CATAGGLAYNEQFF. The gene calls are TRBV28 and TRBJ2-1, with D tentatively TRBD2 (5 bases). Germline CDR1 and CDR2: MDHEN and SYDVKM. V lost 10 bases and J lost 2, with 15 bases in between. This CDR3 is 14 amino acids long.

The V and J genes are TRBV19 and TRBJ1-4; 7 bases fit TRBD1. CDR3 length: 15 amino acids. V trimming: 5 bases; J trimming: 7 bases; junction bases outside the gene matches: 10. Germline V gene data show CDR1 as LNHDA and CDR2 as SQIVND (reference sequence). The chain's CDR3 is CASSQGQPGSEKLFF. In DNA form, the CDR3 reads TGTGCCAGTAGTCAGGGACAGCCGGGAAGTGAAAAACTGTTTTTT.

The gene calls are TRBV18 and TRBJ2-1, with 10 bases identical to TRBD2. Germline assignment: CDR1 KGHSH and CDR2 LQKENI. The CDR3 contains 18 residues. V shed 3 bases and J 4 bases; nucleotides not matched to a gene: 12. The CDR3 region has the DNA TGTGCCAGCTCACCGAACCCATTTAGCGGGAGGTTATACAATGAGCAGTTCTTC. Translating gives CASSPNPFSGRLYNEQFF.

The chain is built from TRBV4-1 and TRBJ2-1; TRBD1 might be the D (6 bases). This CDR3 comprises 15 residues. Trimming shortened V by 6 bases and J by 5 bases, and 17 bases separated the two germline ends. Germline loops: CDR1 MGHRA, CDR2 YSYEKL. DNA for the CDR3: TGCGCCAGCAGTAGATTCGGACAGAGAAACAATGAGCAGTTCTTC. Its translation is CASSRFGQRNNEQFF.

V is TRBV30 and J is TRBJ1-6; 7 bases match TRBD1. The CDR3 is made up of 13 amino acids. From germline, CDR1 is GTSNPN and CDR2 SVGIG (reference sequence). V was clipped by 6 bases and J by 7 bases; unmatched bases: 6. CDR3 sequence reads: CACSGQRNSPLHF. CDR3 nucleotides: TGTGCCTGTTCGGGACAGAGAAATTCACCCCTCCACTTT.

This chain uses TRBV7-6 with TRBJ2-5, with TRBD2 matching 12 bases. Trimming took 5 bases from V and 2 from J; bases not matched to a gene: 3. The germline V gene encodes CDR1 SGHVS and CDR2 FNYEAQ. This CDR3 contains 15 residues. The CDR3 DNA follows: TGTGCCAGCAGCAGACTAGCGGGGGCACAAGAGACCCAGTACTTC. The encoded protein is CASSRLAGAQETQYF.

The J gene is TRBJ2-7, the V gene TRBV3-1 (or the pseudogene TRBV3-2); 10 bases are shared with TRBD1. The germline CDR1 and CDR2 sequences are LGHDT and YNNKEL (reference sequence). V gave up 4 bases and J gave up 6 bases; unmatched junction bases: 6. The CDR3 spans 14 residues. The CDR3: CASSPDRGLGEQYF. The CDR3 nucleotides read TGTGCCAGCAGCCCAGACAGGGGGCTCGGCGAGCAGTACTTC.

The V call is TRBV3-1 (or the pseudogene TRBV3-2), the J call TRBJ1-4, with D maybe TRBD1 (6 bases). Germline V gene lookup returns CDR1 LGHDT and CDR2 YNNKEL (reference sequence). This CDR3 region has 14 residues. The V gene lost 4 bases and the J gene lost 8 bases, with 14 bases spanning the gap. The CDR3, as DNA: TGTGCCAGCAGCCTCGAGGGGGTGGGGGAAAAACTGTTTTTT. Translating it yields CASSLEGVGEKLFF.

The table lists this clone with many counts. The gene calls are TRBV5-6 and TRBJ1-2; the D is unclear. The ends were cut back, 3 bases at V and 6 bases at J, with 6 bases in the middle. Germline assignment: CDR1 SGHDT and CDR2 YYEEEE. This CDR3 has 11 amino acids. The CDR3 protein is CASSSEDGYTF. DNA for the CDR3: TGTGCCAGCAGCTCGGAGGATGGCTACACCTTC.

V gene TRBV4-3 combines with J gene TRBJ1-1; 8 bases are a match to TRBD1. This CDR3 comprises 14 residues. CDR1 is LGHNA, CDR2 YSLEER, per germline. With V trimmed by 6 bases and J by 5 bases, 8 bases remained unmatched. The CDR3 DNA reads as TGCGCCAGCAGAGACAGGGGAGAACGGACTGAAGCTTTCTTT. Translating gives CASRDRGERTEAFF.

The V gene is TRBV7-8, the J gene TRBJ1-3; 8 bases align to TRBD1. The germline gives CDR1 SGHVS, CDR2 FQNEAQ. The CDR3 covers 14 residues. Trimming cost V 5 bases and J 4 bases; bases outside gene matches: 4. The CDR3 loop is CASSPGQGGNTIYF. DNA for the CDR3: TGTGCCAGCAGCCCCGGACAGGGCGGAAACACCATATATTTT. Based on the CDR3 plus reference TRBV7-8 and TRBJ1-3, the full variable domain is GAGVSQSPRYKVAKRGQDVALRCDPISGHVSLFWYQQALGQGPEFLTYFQNEAQLDKSGLPSDRFFAERPEGSVSTLKIQRTQQEDSAVYLCASSPGQGGNTIYFGEGSWLTVV.

The rearrangement joins TRBV13 to TRBJ2-5; the match to TRBD1 covers 8 bases. J gave up 5 bases and V 3 bases, and 8 bases lay outside the gene matches. This CDR3 is built from 15 residues. Germline CDR1 PRHDT, CDR2 FYEKMQ (reference sequence). The DNA for the CDR3 is TGTGCCAGCAGCTTCACAGGGGGAAGAGGGGAGACCCAGTACTTC. This sequence encodes CASSFTGGRGETQYF.

On this clone itself: This sample also contains other DNA sequences that code for the same CDR3. This chain links TRBV3-1 (or the pseudogene TRBV3-2) with TRBJ2-5, with 7 bases that match TRBD1. The CDR3 is 13 residues long. CDR1 and CDR2 (germline): LGHDT, YNNKEL (reference sequence). Trimming removed 6 bases from V and 1 base from J; junction bases left unmatched: 2. In nucleotides, the CDR3 is TGTGCCAGCAGTCGACAGGGCCAAGAGACCCAGTACTTC. Its translation: CASSRQGQETQYF.

V usage is TRBV30 and J usage is TRBJ1-3; D remains unclear. The germline V gene encodes CDR1 GTSNPN and CDR2 SVGIG (reference sequence). V lost 8 bases, J lost 3 bases, and 11 bases lay in between. This CDR3 has 12 residues. The CDR3 spells CARESGGNTIYF. CDR3 nucleotides: TGTGCCAGGGAGTCCGGTGGAAACACCATATATTTT.

Worth noting for this clone: Different DNA sequences within this sample yield the same CDR3. This chain connects TRBV7-2 to TRBJ2-7; 7 nucleotides align to TRBD1. V gave up 5 bases and J gave up 4 bases; unmatched junction bases: 8. The CDR3 runs 14 residues. CDR1 and CDR2 (germline): SGHTA, FQGNSA. CDR3 in amino acids: CASSLGTASYEQYF. CDR3 bases: TGTGCCAGCAGCCTCGGGACAGCCTCATACGAGCAGTACTTC.

J is TRBJ1-5 and V is TRBV5-6; 7 bases are a match to TRBD1. J lost 2 bases, V lost 2 bases, and 4 bases had no gene match. Germline V lookup: CDR1 SGHDT, CDR2 YYEEEE. The CDR3 length is 15 residues. CDR3 coding DNA: TGTGCCAGCAGCTTAGGGGGCTTCGGCAATCAGCCCCAGCATTTT. This translates into CASSLGGFGNQPQHF.

This chain joins TRBV5-1 and TRBJ2-2; weak D call: TRBD2 (6 bases). The CDR3 runs 15 residues. The germline V gene encodes CDR1 SGHRS and CDR2 YFSETQ. The V gene lost 0 bases and the J gene lost 2 bases, with 8 bases spanning the gap. CDR3 sequence reads: CASSLGGTNTGELFF. The DNA for the CDR3 is TGCGCCAGCAGCTTGGGCGGGACCAACACCGGGGAGCTGTTTTTT.

The chain has TRBV9 and TRBJ2-7; possibly TRBD1 for D (6 bases). CDR1 SGDLS and CDR2 YYNGEE come from the germline V gene. V gave up 3 bases and J gave up 5 bases, with 15 bases separating them. The CDR3 runs to 14 residues. The CDR3 reads CASSAHPTGHEQYF. The CDR3 nucleotides are TGTGCCAGCAGCGCTCACCCAACAGGGCACGAGCAGTACTTC. The variable domain in full, with the rest retrieved from reference TRBV9 and TRBJ2-7, is DSGVTQTPKHLITATGQRVTLRCSPRSGDLSVYWYQQSLDQGLQFLIQYYNGEERAKGNILERFSAQQFPDLHSELNLSSLELGDSALYFCASSAHPTGHEQYFGPGTRLTVT.

Only one count was recorded for this clone. This chain uses TRBV27 with TRBJ2-1; 11 nucleotides line up with TRBD2. Looked up from germline, CDR1 is MNHEY and CDR2 is SMNVEV (reference sequence). The length of the CDR3 is 16 residues. Trimming cost V 5 bases and J 9 bases; bases outside gene matches: 12. Written as DNA, the CDR3 is TGTGCCAGCAGTGGAGTAGCGGGGGGGCCTGCATTTGAGCAGTTCTTC. Protein: CASSGVAGGPAFEQFF.

This clone was recorded once. The chain has TRBV10-1 and TRBJ2-7; 7 nucleotides line up with TRBD1. The V and J ends lost 4 bases and 2 bases, in that order; junction bases with no gene match: 5. The CDR3 is 14 residues long. Germline V gives CDR1 WNHNN, CDR2 SYGVQD (reference sequence). CDR3 nucleotides: TGCGCCAGCAGTGGTGGGACAGCCGCCTACGAGCAGTACTTC. Translated, it gives CASSGGTAAYEQYF.

J is TRBJ2-7 and V is TRBV28, with a weak D call TRBD1 (6 bases). The CDR3 spans 11 residues. V was trimmed by 8 bases and J by 4 bases, leaving 9 bases between them. Germline V gene sequence: CDR1 MDHEN, CDR2 SYDVKM. CDR3 protein: CASERGYEQYF. The CDR3 DNA reads as TGTGCCAGCGAGAGGGGGTACGAGCAGTACTTC.